The 5 T cell receptor beta chains reported below all come from one sample, sequenced in a study of T cell clones after liver transplantation. What these receptors recognize is not known. Sequencing of dividing CFSE-low cells from the MLR defined alloreactive TCRbeta sequences. Produced via immunoSEQ multiplex PCR; TCRdb's table is partial and in-frame only. The sample records thousands of clones, approximately 29% being singletons. Sequencing input: CD4+ T cells from cultured PBMCs. The receptors were sampled from a human patient who received a liver transplant. Some T cells may arise from the graft donor.

The V call is TRBV5-1, the J call TRBJ2-3, with D perhaps matching TRBD1 or TRBD2 (6 bases each). V was trimmed by 5 bases and J by 0 bases, leaving 16 bases between them. The CDR3 totals 16 residues. Per germline, CDR1 SGHRS and CDR2 YFSETQ. CDR3 nucleotide sequence: TGCGCCAGCAGATATGGCGGGGACACTAGCACAGATACGCAGTATTTT. Residues: CASRYGGDTSTDTQYF.

This clone is large in the sample. The chain couples TRBV4-2 to TRBJ2-2; 7 nucleotides line up with TRBD2. Trimming removed 0 bases from V and 5 bases from J; junction bases left unmatched: 6. CDR1 and CDR2 from the germline V gene are LGHNA and YNFKEQ. The CDR3 has 16 amino acids. The DNA of the CDR3 is TGTGCCAGCAGCCAAGATCCCGGGAGGAGGACCGGGGAGCTGTTTTTT. Translating it yields CASSQDPGRRTGELFF.

The genes are TRBV2 and TRBJ1-5, with 9 bases lining up with TRBD1. CDR3 length: 14 residues. The ends lost 5 bases at V and 4 bases at J; junction bases unmatched: 3. Germline lookup yields CDR1 SNHLY and CDR2 FYNNEI. This chain's CDR3 is CASSTQGANQPQHF. The DNA of the CDR3 is TGTGCCAGCAGTACACAGGGGGCAAATCAGCCCCAGCATTTT.

The rearrangement joins TRBV6-1 to TRBJ1-6; TRBD1 might be the D (6 bases). The CDR3 consists of 14 residues. Trimming pared 8 bases from V and 10 bases from J, leaving 18 bases between. Germline V gene data show CDR1 as MNHNS and CDR2 as SASEGT. In nucleotides, the CDR3 is TGTGCCAGCTCGGTAAGGGGGGCAAACTCACCCCTCCACTTT. Translating gives CASSVRGANSPLHF.

This rearrangement joins TRBV6-6 to TRBJ1-5, with D unclear. This CDR3 has 15 amino acids. V was cut by 1 base and J by 0 bases, with 7 bases left in between. Looked up from germline, CDR1 is MNHNY and CDR2 is SVGAGI (reference sequence). CDR3 amino acids: CASSYFGNSNQPQHF. CDR3 DNA: TGTGCCAGCAGTTACTTTGGAAATAGCAATCAGCCCCAGCATTTT.